This T cell receptor (beta chain) was sequenced in a study of radiotherapy plus CTLA-4 blockade in lung cancer. About the study: For around 18% of patients, objective responses occurred, and approximately 31% had disease control.

Concerning this clone itself: Its antigen is still unknown.

The repertoire was sequenced with immunoSEQ multiplex PCR; TCRdb's copy has only in-frame clones and lacks some. The profile shows tens of thousands of clones, 70% to 90% of them singletons. This CDR3 contains 14 residues. CDR1 is SGDLS, CDR2 YYNGEE, per germline. V was shortened by 0 bases and J by 7 bases, with 10 bases between the two germline ends. Patients with chemo-refractory metastatic non-small-cell lung cancer received focal radiation plus CTLA-4 blockade with ipilimumab. The study, taken as a whole, reports: Early clone dynamics of blood T cells, plus interferon-beta, reportedly predicted response best. Researchers report tumor-derived TCR clones expanding in blood after radiotherapy plus ipilimumab.

The V call is TRBV9, the J call TRBJ1-4; D call uncertain. This receptor was obtained from a human donor with non-small cell lung cancer that progressed on radiotherapy plus ipilimumab. Here the sequenced sample was peripheral blood, taken from a patient treated with radiotherapy plus ipilimumab. CDR3: CASSVDPKGEKLFF. The CDR3 DNA reads TGTGCCAGCAGCGTAGACCCAAAAGGTGAAAAACTGTTTTTT.